Listed here are 10 T cell receptor beta chains from one sample, sequenced in a study of blood T cell repertoires in COVID-19. Some clones are missing from TCRdb's copy, which holds only in-frame ones; the method was immunoSEQ multiplex PCR. This sample yields under 350,000 clones, of which approximately 89% are seen a single time; 1.9% belongs to the top ten. The sample comprised PBMCs or T cells enriched from blood (not recorded which). The origin of the receptors is a woman in her fifties or sixties who had recovered from COVID-19.

The CDR3 sequence: CASSLRDRGRVQRSTNEQFF. The CDR3 nucleotides read TGTGCCAGCAGTCTCCGGGACAGGGGGCGAGTCCAGCGTTCTACAAATGAGCAGTTCTTC. The rearrangement uses TRBV28 and TRBJ2-1; 12 positions match TRBD1. This CDR3 spans 20 amino acids. J gave up 7 bases and V 5 bases, and 21 bases lay outside the gene matches. CDR1 is MDHEN and CDR2 is SYDVKM in the germline V gene.

V usage is TRBV20-1 and J usage is TRBJ2-1; 9 positions match TRBD2. V was clipped by 3 bases and J by 1 base; unmatched bases: 13. From germline, CDR1 is DFQATT and CDR2 SNEGSKA (reference sequence). This CDR3 is 18 amino acids long. The CDR3 is CSASEAGGPLGSYNEQFF. CDR3 bases: TGCAGTGCTAGTGAAGCGGGGGGTCCCCTAGGGTCCTACAATGAGCAGTTCTTC.

The gene calls are TRBV4-1 and TRBJ1-6; D perhaps matches TRBD1 (5 bases). This CDR3 comprises 17 residues. V lost 4 bases to trimming and J lost 8 bases, with 21 bases between them. Germline-derived CDR1 and CDR2 are MGHRA and YSYEKL. CDR3 coding DNA: TGCGCCAGCAGCCCCCATGAGAGGTCTGGGGGGGATTCACCCCTCCACTTT. Its translation is CASSPHERSGGDSPLHF.

The V call is TRBV5-4, the J call TRBJ2-7, with TRBD2 identical over 14 bases. With V trimmed by 3 bases and J by 2 bases, 1 base remained unmatched. This CDR3 spans 15 amino acids. Germline CDR1 is SGHNT and CDR2 is YYREEE (reference sequence). The CDR3 sequence: CASSSGLAGAYEQYF. CDR3 sequence (DNA): TGTGCCAGCAGCTCGGGACTAGCGGGGGCCTACGAGCAGTACTTC. The variable domain in full, with the rest retrieved from reference TRBV5-4 and TRBJ2-7, is ETGVTQSPTHLIKTRGQQVTLRCSSQSGHNTVSWYQQALGQGPQFIFQYYREEENGRGNFPPRFSGLQFPNYSSELNVNALELDDSALYLCASSSGLAGAYEQYFGPGTRLTVT.

This chain joins TRBV5-1 and TRBJ1-2, with 8 nucleotides matching TRBD1. Germline V gives CDR1 SGHRS, CDR2 YFSETQ. Germline trimming cut 2 bases from V and 2 bases from J; bases unmatched to any gene: 8. The CDR3 runs to 16 residues. The CDR3 spells CASSLQGVGLNYGYTF. In DNA form, the CDR3 reads TGCGCCAGCAGCTTACAGGGGGTTGGGCTCAACTATGGCTACACCTTC.

The rearrangement links TRBV30 to TRBJ1-4, with D unclear. Germline CDR1 reads GTSNPN; CDR2 reads SVGIG (reference sequence). The V end was cut by 0 bases, the J end by 7 bases, with 12 bases between. There are 14 residues in the CDR3. The CDR3 loop reads CAWSVPRSGEKLFF. In DNA, the CDR3 is TGTGCCTGGAGTGTACCTAGGTCGGGTGAAAAACTGTTTTTT.

The rearrangement uses TRBV5-1 and TRBJ1-3; weak D call: TRBD1 (5 bases). With 4 bases removed from V and 0 bases from J, the gap between germline ends came to 14 bases. CDR3 length: 16 residues. Germline values: CDR1 SGHRS, CDR2 YFSETQ. The CDR3 protein is CASSRGTGSSGNTIYF. The CDR3 nucleotides are TGCGCCAGCAGCCGGGGGACCGGGAGCTCTGGAAACACCATATATTTT.

V gene TRBV2 combines with J gene TRBJ1-1; D call uncertain. This CDR3 has 12 residues. Germline CDR1 SNHLY, CDR2 FYNNEI. Trimming left V 2 bases short and J 5 bases short, with 6 bases between. CDR3: CASSERRTEAFF. The DNA for the CDR3 is TGTGCCAGCAGTGAACGGAGAACTGAAGCTTTCTTT.

The V gene is TRBV12-5, the J gene TRBJ1-6, with TRBD1 matching over 7 bases. This CDR3 has 18 residues. Germline V gene lookup returns CDR1 LGHNT and CDR2 FRNRAP. Germline trimming cut 3 bases from V and 6 bases from J; bases unmatched to any gene: 14. CDR3 in amino acids: CASGFNRGSPPINSPLHF. CDR3 nucleotide sequence: TGTGCTAGTGGTTTCAACAGGGGAAGCCCCCCCATTAATTCACCCCTCCACTTT.

The chain recombines TRBV27 with TRBJ1-1, with no clear D. V dropped 2 bases and J dropped 2 bases, with 12 bases sitting between them. In germline, CDR1 is MNHEY, CDR2 SMNVEV (reference sequence). The CDR3 loop spans 15 amino acids. The CDR3 nucleotides read TGTGCCAGCAGTTTAAATTGGGAGAGTAACACTGAAGCTTTCTTT. This translates into CASSLNWESNTEAFF.